The present entry profiles one T cell receptor beta chain with its context. The sample is drawn from a study of T-cell memory formation after mild COVID-19. The ends lost 4 bases at V and 1 base at J; junction bases unmatched: 6. CDR3 size: 16 residues. Germline assignment: CDR1 MGHDK and CDR2 SYGVNS. TCRdb fed the 5' RACE reads into MiXCR, producing one record per CDR3 protein. Of about half a million distinct CDR3 sequences listed, 18% were seen once; the top ten hold about 12%. The clonotype comes from an adult woman who had mild COVID-19 (a few samples of this study predate the infection). Cell type and time point are not known. The sample taken for sequencing was PBMCs or a T cell subset sorted from them (not recorded which). The chain links TRBV25-1 to TRBJ2-5; 10 bases line up with TRBD1. The CDR3 DNA is TGTGCCAGCAGTGTCGACAGGGGGCGAGCCCAAGAGACCCAGTACTTC. Protein: CASSVDRGRAQETQYF.